The clone carrying this TCR beta chain has a handful of counts. The data belong to a study of CD8+ T cells in alopecia areata. Sequencing templates came from extracted RNA that was reverse transcribed into cDNA. Using immunoSEQ multiplex PCR, the repertoire was profiled, and TCRdb retains in-frame clones only, with some absent. The table includes about 91,000 clones, roughly two fifths detected once. This CDR3 is built from 14 residues. Trimming pared 0 bases from V and 4 bases from J, leaving 10 bases between. Germline CDR1 and CDR2: SGDLS and YYNGEE. The chain is built from TRBV9 and TRBJ1-1; D not resolved. The sample taken for sequencing was CD4+ T cells sorted from blood. This receptor was identified in a human donor with alopecia areata. The CDR3 DNA is TGTGCCAGCAGCGTAGCCCCGGGAGGCACTGAAGCTTTCTTT. The encoded protein is CASSVAPGGTEAFF.